The T cell receptor (beta chain) described here comes from a study of T cell changes during pregnancy in multiple sclerosis. This clone was recorded a few times. Repertoires were generated with immunoSEQ multiplex PCR, while TCRdb's copy carries only in-frame clones and drops some. The repertoire has 60,000 to 75,000 clones, roughly 92% of them found once; the top ten carry approximately 2%. This clonotype originated in a female donor with multiple sclerosis, enrolled in a pregnancy study. This specimen consisted of peripheral blood, obtained in the second trimester of pregnancy.

The CDR3 DNA reads as TGTGCCAGCAGTTGGACAGGGGGCTTCGATCAGCCCCAGCATTTT. It specifies CASSWTGGFDQPQHF. V and J are TRBV6-1 and TRBJ1-5, with 11 bases identical to TRBD1. The V segment lost 5 bases and the J segment 5 bases; nucleotides outside the gene matches: 5. CDR3 length: 15 amino acids. Per germline, CDR1 MNHNS and CDR2 SASEGT.